This T cell receptor (beta chain) came from a study of Ad26.COV2.S vaccination and SARS-CoV-2 variants. Study results and caveats: Higher spike-specific TCR breadth was found in vaccine recipients than in placebo recipients.

Generated by immunoSEQ multiplex PCR, the TCRdb table keeps only in-frame clones and is missing some. The profile shows 200,000 to 300,000 clones, roughly 87% of them singletons. Comment on this clone: The antigen is not known.

Treatment described: about 20 received Ad26.COV2.S at low or high dose, single or two shots; several received placebo; per-sample allocation not given. Sampling was performed 63 days after the first vaccine or placebo injection. At a Boston site, the person donating was an adult of 18-55 years. The CDR3 totals 17 residues. Germline CDR1 and CDR2: SGHVS and FQNEAQ. With 2 bases clipped from V and 3 bases from J, the junction kept 6 bases outside the gene matches. The J gene is TRBJ2-3, the V gene TRBV7-8, with TRBD2 matching over 12 bases. Sequencing was performed on peripheral blood, taken in a trial of Ad26.COV2.S vaccine versus placebo. The clonotype comes from a person aged 18-65 years who received the Ad26.COV2.S COVID-19 vaccine or a placebo. DNA of the CDR3: TGTGCCAGCAGCTTACATTGGACTAGCGGGATGACAGATACGCAGTATTTT. Translating it yields CASSLHWTSGMTDTQYF.